This T cell receptor beta chain was observed in a study of cytomegalovirus exposure and HLA in healthy donors. CDR3 length: 14 amino acids. Germline V gene lookup returns CDR1 LGHNT and CDR2 FRNRAP. V lost 6 bases and J 1 base, leaving 10 bases between the germline ends. This clone was found a few times. Primers included in the PCR were 60 Vbeta and 13 Jbeta primers. Method: immunoSEQ multiplex PCR; TCRdb's copy keeps in-frame clones and lacks some. The sample contains about 180,000 clones, approximately 80% of which appear only once. The sequenced sample consisted of PBMCs. The J gene is TRBJ1-3, the V gene TRBV12-5; D call uncertain. This TCR came from a girl between 10 and 17 years old in good health and CMV-seropositive. This CDR3 is CASGAGESGNTIYF. The CDR3 DNA sequence: TGTGCTAGTGGCGCCGGGGAGTCTGGAAACACCATATATTTT.